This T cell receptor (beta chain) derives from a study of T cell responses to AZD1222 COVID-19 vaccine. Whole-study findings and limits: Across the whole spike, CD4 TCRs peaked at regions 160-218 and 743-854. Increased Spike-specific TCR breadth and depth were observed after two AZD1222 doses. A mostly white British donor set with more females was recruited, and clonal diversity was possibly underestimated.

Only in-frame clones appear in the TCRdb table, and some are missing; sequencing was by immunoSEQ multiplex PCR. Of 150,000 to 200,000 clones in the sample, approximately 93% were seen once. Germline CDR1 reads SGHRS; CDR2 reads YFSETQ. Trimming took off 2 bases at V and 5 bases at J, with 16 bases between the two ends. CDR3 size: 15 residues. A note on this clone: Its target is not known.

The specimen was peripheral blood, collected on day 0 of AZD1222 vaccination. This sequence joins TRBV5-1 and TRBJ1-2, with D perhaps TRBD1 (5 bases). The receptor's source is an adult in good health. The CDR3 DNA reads TGCGCCAGCAGCTTAGCGGGACGGCTTCGTTATGGCTACACCTTC. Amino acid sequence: CASSLAGRLRYGYTF.